The following is a T cell receptor beta chain sequence with its context. Its target is unknown. These data are taken from a study of STAT3 mutations in large granular lymphocyte leukemia. Study-level results: Every T-LGLL patient had at least one immunodominant TCRbeta clonotype.

Libraries were prepared by immunoSEQ multiplex PCR; TCRdb keeps only in-frame clonotypes and omits some of them. The sample has 17,000 or so clones, roughly 86% seen once. The ends were cut back, 3 bases at V and 3 bases at J, with 16 bases in the middle. The length of the CDR3 is 15 residues. Germline CDR1 reads SGHTS; CDR2 reads YDEGEE. The sequencing input was peripheral blood mononuclear cells. The receptor's source is a man in his forties or fifties with T-cell large granular lymphocyte leukemia. Some clones in this sample may be carry-over from other donors' samples. V usage is TRBV5-8 and J usage is TRBJ2-7; the D gene is possibly TRBD1 (5 bases). The CDR3 region is CASSWTLTQGYEQYF. CDR3 DNA: TGTGCCAGCAGCTGGACACTAACCCAGGGCTACGAGCAGTACTTC.